A single T cell receptor beta chain is shown here with its context. This record belongs to a study of blood T cell repertoires in COVID-19. About the research overall: From the United States, Italy and Spain came samples of acute and convalescent COVID-19. T cells, B-cell-depleted T cells, or PBMCs provided the cDNA or gDNA that served as material.

Germline CDR1 is SGHTA and CDR2 is FQGNSA. V was clipped by 1 base and J by 9 bases; unmatched bases: 2. The CDR3 loop spans 14 amino acids. Original handling: For nucleated cells, counts were estimated from reference gene primer amplification. Clones were read by immunoSEQ multiplex PCR, and TCRdb kept only the in-frame ones, dropping some. That table supplies the V and J calls and clone size; D and trimming were determined from the DNA. Of tens of thousands of clones listed, around four fifths are singletons. The chain employs TRBV7-2 and TRBJ1-6; 8 positions match TRBD1. The sample was peripheral blood. The TCR comes from a human donor in a cohort sampled during active COVID-19. CDR3 nucleotides: TGTGCCAGCAGCTTAGGACAGGGGTTTTCACCCCTCCACTTT. This codes for CASSLGQGFSPLHF.